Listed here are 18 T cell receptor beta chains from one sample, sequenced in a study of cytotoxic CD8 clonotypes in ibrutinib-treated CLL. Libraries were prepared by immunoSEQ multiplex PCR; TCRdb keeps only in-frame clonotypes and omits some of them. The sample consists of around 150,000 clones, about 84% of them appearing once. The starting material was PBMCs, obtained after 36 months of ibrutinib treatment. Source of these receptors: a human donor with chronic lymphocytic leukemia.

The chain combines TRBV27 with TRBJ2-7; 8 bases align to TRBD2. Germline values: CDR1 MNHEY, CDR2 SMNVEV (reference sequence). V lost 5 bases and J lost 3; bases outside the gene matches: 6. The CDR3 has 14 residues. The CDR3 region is CASSHGRGNYEQYF. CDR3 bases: TGTGCCAGCAGTCACGGGAGGGGTAACTACGAGCAGTACTTC.

The CDR3 loop is CASSQWDYGYTF. The CDR3 DNA is TGTGCCAGCAGCCAATGGGACTATGGCTACACCTTC. The chain employs TRBV11-1 and TRBJ1-2; D is ambiguous. CDR1 and CDR2 from the germline V gene are SGHAT and FQDESV (reference sequence). The CDR3 loop spans 12 amino acids. Deletions cut 5 bases from V and 3 bases from J, with 7 bases between.

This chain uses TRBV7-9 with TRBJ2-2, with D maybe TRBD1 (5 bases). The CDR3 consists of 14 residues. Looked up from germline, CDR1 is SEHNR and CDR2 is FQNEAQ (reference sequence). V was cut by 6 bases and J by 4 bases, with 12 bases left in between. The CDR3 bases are TGTGCCAGCAGACAGGTTTGGGTCACCGGGGAGCTGTTTTTT. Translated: CASRQVWVTGELFF.

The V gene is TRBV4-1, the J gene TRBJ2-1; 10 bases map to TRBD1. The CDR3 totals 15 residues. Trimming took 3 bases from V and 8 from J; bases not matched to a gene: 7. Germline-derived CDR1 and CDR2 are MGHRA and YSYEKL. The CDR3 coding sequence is TGCGCCAGCAGCCACGGGACAGGGGCTGTGGATGAGCAGTTCTTC. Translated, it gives CASSHGTGAVDEQFF.

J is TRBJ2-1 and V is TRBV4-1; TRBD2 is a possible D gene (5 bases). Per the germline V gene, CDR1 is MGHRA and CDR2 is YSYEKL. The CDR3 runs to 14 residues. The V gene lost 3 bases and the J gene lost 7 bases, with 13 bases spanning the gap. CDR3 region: CASSHPGGKNEQFF. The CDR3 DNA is TGCGCCAGCAGCCACCCCGGAGGCAAAAATGAGCAGTTCTTC.

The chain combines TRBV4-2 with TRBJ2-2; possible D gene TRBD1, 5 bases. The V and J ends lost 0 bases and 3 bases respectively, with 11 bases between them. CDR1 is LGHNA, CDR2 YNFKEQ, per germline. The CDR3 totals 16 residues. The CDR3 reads CASSQDGQGDTGELFF. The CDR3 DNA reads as TGTGCCAGCAGCCAAGACGGGCAGGGCGACACCGGGGAGCTGTTTTTT.

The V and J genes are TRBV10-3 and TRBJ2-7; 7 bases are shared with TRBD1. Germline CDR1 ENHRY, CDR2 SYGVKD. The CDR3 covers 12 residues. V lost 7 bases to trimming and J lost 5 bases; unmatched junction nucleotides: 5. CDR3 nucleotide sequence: TGTGCCATCAAGGGACAGTCCCACGAGCAGTACTTC. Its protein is CAIKGQSHEQYF.

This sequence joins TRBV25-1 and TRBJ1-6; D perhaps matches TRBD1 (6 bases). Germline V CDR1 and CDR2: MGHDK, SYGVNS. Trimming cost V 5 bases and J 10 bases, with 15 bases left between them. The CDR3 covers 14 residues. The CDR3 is CASSKQGWSSPLHF. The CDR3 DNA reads TGTGCCAGCAGTAAACAGGGTTGGAGCTCACCCCTCCACTTT.

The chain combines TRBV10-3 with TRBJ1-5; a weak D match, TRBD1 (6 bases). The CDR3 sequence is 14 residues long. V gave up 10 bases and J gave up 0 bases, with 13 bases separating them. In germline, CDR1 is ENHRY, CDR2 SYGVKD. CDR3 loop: CATVQGPSNQPQHF. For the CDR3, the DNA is TGTGCCACCGTACAGGGCCCTAGCAATCAGCCCCAGCATTTT.

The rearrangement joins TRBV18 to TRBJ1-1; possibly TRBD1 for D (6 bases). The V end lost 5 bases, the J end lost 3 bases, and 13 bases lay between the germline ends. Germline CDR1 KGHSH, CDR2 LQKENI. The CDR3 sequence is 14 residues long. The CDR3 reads CASSEQEGDTEAFF. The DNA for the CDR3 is TGTGCCAGCTCAGAGCAGGAGGGGGACACTGAAGCTTTCTTT.

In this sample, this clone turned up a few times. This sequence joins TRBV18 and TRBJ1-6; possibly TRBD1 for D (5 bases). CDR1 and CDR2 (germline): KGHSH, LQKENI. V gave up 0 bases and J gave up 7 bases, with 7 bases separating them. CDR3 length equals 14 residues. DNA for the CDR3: TGTGCCAGCTCACCACCTGGGGGAAATTCACCCCTCCACTTT. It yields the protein CASSPPGGNSPLHF.

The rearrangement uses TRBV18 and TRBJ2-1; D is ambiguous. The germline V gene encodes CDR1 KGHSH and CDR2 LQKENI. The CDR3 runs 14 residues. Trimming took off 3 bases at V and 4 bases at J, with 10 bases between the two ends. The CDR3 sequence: CASSPGWLYNEQFF. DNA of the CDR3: TGTGCCAGCTCACCCGGATGGTTATACAATGAGCAGTTCTTC.

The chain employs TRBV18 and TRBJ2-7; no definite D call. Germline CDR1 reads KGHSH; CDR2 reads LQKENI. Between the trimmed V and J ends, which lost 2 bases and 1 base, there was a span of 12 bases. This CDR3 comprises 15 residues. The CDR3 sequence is CASSPGDVKSYEQYF. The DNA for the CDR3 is TGTGCCAGCTCACCAGGCGACGTAAAATCCTACGAGCAGTACTTC. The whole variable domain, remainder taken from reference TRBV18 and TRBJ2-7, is NAGVMQNPRHLVRRRGQEARLRCSPMKGHSHVYWYRQLPEEGLKFMVYLQKENIIDESGMPKERFSAEFPKEGPSILRIQQVVRGDSAAYFCASSPGDVKSYEQYFGPGTRLTVT.

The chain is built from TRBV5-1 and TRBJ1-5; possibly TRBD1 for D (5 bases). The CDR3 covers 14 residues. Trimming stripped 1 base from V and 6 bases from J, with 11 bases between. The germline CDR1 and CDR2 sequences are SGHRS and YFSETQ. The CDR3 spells CASSLPGWGQPQHF. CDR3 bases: TGCGCCAGCAGCTTGCCAGGGTGGGGTCAGCCCCAGCATTTT.

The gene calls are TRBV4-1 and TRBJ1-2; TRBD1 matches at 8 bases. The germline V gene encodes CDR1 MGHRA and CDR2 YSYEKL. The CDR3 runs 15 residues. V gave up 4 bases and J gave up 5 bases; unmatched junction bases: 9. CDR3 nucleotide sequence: TGCGCCAGCAGCCCACATGACAGGGGAGGGTATGGCTACACCTTC. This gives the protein CASSPHDRGGYGYTF.

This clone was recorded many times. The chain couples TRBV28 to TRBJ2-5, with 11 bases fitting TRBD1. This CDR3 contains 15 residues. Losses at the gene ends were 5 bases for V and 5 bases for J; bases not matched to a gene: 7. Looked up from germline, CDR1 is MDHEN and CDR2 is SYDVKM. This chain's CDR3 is CASSHRTGGRETQYF. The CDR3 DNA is TGTGCCAGCAGTCACCGGACAGGGGGCAGGGAGACCCAGTACTTC.

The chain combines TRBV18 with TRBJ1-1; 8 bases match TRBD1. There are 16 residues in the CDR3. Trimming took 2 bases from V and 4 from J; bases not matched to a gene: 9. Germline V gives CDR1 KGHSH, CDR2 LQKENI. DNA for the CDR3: TGTGCCAGCTCACCAATAACCAGGGGGCACAGCACTGAAGCTTTCTTT. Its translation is CASSPITRGHSTEAFF.

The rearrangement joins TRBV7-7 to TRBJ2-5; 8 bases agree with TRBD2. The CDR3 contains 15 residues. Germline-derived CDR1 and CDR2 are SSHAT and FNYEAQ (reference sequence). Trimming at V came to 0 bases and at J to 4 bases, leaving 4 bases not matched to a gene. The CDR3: CASSLARLAGETQYF. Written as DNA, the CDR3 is TGTGCCAGCAGCTTAGCTCGTCTAGCGGGAGAGACCCAGTACTTC.